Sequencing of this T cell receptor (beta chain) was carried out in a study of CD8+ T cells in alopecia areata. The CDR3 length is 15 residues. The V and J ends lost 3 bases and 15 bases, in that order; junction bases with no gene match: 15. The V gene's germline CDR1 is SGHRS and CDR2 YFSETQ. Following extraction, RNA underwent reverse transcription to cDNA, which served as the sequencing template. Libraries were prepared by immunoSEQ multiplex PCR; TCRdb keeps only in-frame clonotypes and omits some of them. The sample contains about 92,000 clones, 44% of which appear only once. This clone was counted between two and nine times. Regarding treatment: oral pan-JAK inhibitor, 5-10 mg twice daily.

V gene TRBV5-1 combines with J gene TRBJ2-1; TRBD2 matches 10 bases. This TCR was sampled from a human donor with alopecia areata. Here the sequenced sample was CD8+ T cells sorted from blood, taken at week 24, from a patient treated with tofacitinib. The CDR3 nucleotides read TGCGCCAGCAGCTCCGATAGCGGGAGGCCTCAAGATAGGTTCTTC. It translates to CASSSDSGRPQDRFF.